A single sample gave rise to the 13 T cell receptor beta chains below, sequenced in a study of cytomegalovirus exposure and HLA in healthy donors. Here immunoSEQ multiplex PCR was the method, and the copy in TCRdb shows in-frame clones only, minus some. Here the sample spans some 350,000 clones, 87% being singletons. The sample was PBMCs. All receptors derive from a woman between 25 and 40 years old in good health and CMV-seropositive.

The V and J genes are TRBV5-5 and TRBJ1-2, with D perhaps matching TRBD1 (5 bases). The CDR3 runs to 15 residues. Germline V lookup: CDR1 SGHKS, CDR2 YYEKEE (reference sequence). The V and J ends lost 2 bases and 3 bases respectively, with 14 bases between them. The CDR3, as DNA: TGTGCCAGCAGCTTAGCCTGGGGGGTAGACTATGGCTACACCTTC. Amino acids: CASSLAWGVDYGYTF. The whole variable domain, filled in from reference TRBV5-5 and TRBJ1-2, reads DAGVTQSPTHLIKTRGQQVTLRCSPISGHKSVSWYQQVLGQGPQFIFQYYEKEERGRGNFPDRFSARQFPNYSSELNVNALLLGDSALYLCASSLAWGVDYGYTFGSGTRLTVV.

The chain employs TRBV28 and TRBJ2-5, with 8 bases fitting TRBD2. The CDR3 extends over 16 amino acids. Germline CDR1 MDHEN, CDR2 SYDVKM. The V gene end was trimmed by 4 bases and the J gene end by 1 base; junction bases not matched to a gene: 8. The DNA for the CDR3 is TGTGCCAGCAGTTCGCGGGGGGCGTTCTCCCAAGAGACCCAGTACTTC. Residues: CASSSRGAFSQETQYF.

CDR3 coding DNA: TGTGCCAGCAGCCAGACTGGACTAGCGGGTATCAATGAGCAGTTCTTC. Translating gives CASSQTGLAGINEQFF. This rearrangement joins TRBV28 to TRBJ2-1, with TRBD2 matching over 11 bases. CDR1 MDHEN and CDR2 SYDVKM come from the germline V gene. V shed 6 bases, J shed 6 bases, and the junction held 10 bases outside the gene matches. The CDR3 consists of 16 residues. The full variable domain, completed using reference TRBV28 and TRBJ2-1, is DVKVTQSSRYLVKRTGEKVFLECVQDMDHENMFWYRQDPGLGLRLIYFSYDVKMKEKGDIPEGYSVSREKKERFSLILESASTNQTSMYLCASSQTGLAGINEQFFGPGTRLTVL.

The chain has TRBV10-2 and TRBJ1-2, with D maybe TRBD1 (6 bases). The CDR3 has 13 residues. The germline V and J ends were trimmed by 7 bases and 7 bases, with 16 bases remaining between them. Germline V gene sequence: CDR1 WSHSY, CDR2 SAAADI. CDR3 sequence (DNA): TGCGCCAGCAAACCTACAGGGTTGGGTGGCTACACCTTC. It specifies CASKPTGLGGYTF.

This clone was seen just once. J is TRBJ2-7 and V is TRBV7-3; 10 bases line up with TRBD1. The ends lost 5 bases at V and 6 bases at J; junction bases unmatched: 4. Per the germline V gene, CDR1 is SGHTA and CDR2 is FQGTGA. The length of the CDR3 is 13 residues. The CDR3 reads CASSRDRGFEQYF. CDR3 DNA: TGTGCCAGCAGCCGGGACAGGGGCTTCGAGCAGTACTTC.

The chain is built from TRBV5-1 and TRBJ2-5, with a possible D match to TRBD1 (5 bases). The germline V gene encodes CDR1 SGHRS and CDR2 YFSETQ. The CDR3 runs to 17 residues. Between the trimmed V and J ends, which lost 3 bases and 5 bases, there was a span of 23 bases. Here the CDR3 reads CASSSSPGAVGVETQYF. The CDR3 region has the DNA TGCGCCAGCAGCTCCTCCCCTGGGGCGGTCGGAGTGGAGACCCAGTACTTC. Combining the CDR3 with reference TRBV5-1 and TRBJ2-5 gives the whole variable domain KAGVTQTPRYLIKTRGQQVTLSCSPISGHRSVSWYQQTPGQGLQFLFEYFSETQRNKGNFPGRFSGRQFSNSRSEMNVSTLELGDSALYLCASSSSPGAVGVETQYFGPGTRLLVL.

The chain is built from TRBV2 and TRBJ2-1; 7 positions agree with TRBD2. The CDR3 is 14 amino acids. CDR1 and CDR2 (germline): SNHLY, FYNNEI. J was trimmed by 5 bases and V by 7 bases; bases with no gene match: 8. The CDR3, as DNA: TGTGCCAGCATAGGGGCGGGAGTGCACAATGAGCAGTTCTTC. Amino acids: CASIGAGVHNEQFF. Together with reference TRBV2 and TRBJ2-1, the CDR3 gives the full variable domain: EPEVTQTPSHQVTQMGQEVILRCVPISNHLYFYWYRQILGQKVEFLVSFYNNEISEKSEIFDDQFSVERPDGSNFTLKIRSTKLEDSAMYFCASIGAGVHNEQFFGPGTRLTVL.

The J gene is TRBJ2-7, the V gene TRBV4-1; 7 positions match TRBD1. The CDR3 length is 16 residues. Per the germline V gene, CDR1 is MGHRA and CDR2 is YSYEKL. The ends lost 4 bases at V and 0 bases at J; junction bases unmatched: 9. In DNA form, the CDR3 reads TGCGCCAGCAGCCCATCCGGGACAGCGAGCTCCTACGAGCAGTACTTC. The encoded protein is CASSPSGTASSYEQYF.

Worth noting for this clone: With a much larger clone just one base away, this may be a read error. Other DNA sequences of this sample code for an identical CDR3. This chain uses TRBV6-1 with TRBJ2-7; D unresolved. This CDR3 has 11 amino acids. The V end lost 3 bases, the J end lost 2 bases, and 2 bases lay between the germline ends. Germline CDR1 reads MNHNS; CDR2 reads SASEGT. The CDR3 is CASSEPYEQYF. The CDR3 DNA reads TGTGCCAGCAGTGAGCCCTACGAGCAGTACTTC.

The chain joins TRBV7-2 to TRBJ2-2; D is ambiguous. This CDR3 has 13 amino acids. CDR1 SGHTA and CDR2 FQGNSA come from the germline V gene. The V and J ends lost 0 bases and 6 bases respectively, with 5 bases between them. This CDR3 is CASSLAGPGELFF. The DNA for the CDR3 is TGTGCCAGCAGCTTAGCGGGCCCCGGGGAGCTGTTTTTT.

The chain employs TRBV15 and TRBJ1-1, with TRBD1 matching 7 bases. V shed 1 base, J shed 1 base, and the junction held 3 bases outside the gene matches. The CDR3 has 15 residues. The germline CDR1 and CDR2 sequences are LNHNV and YYDKDF (reference sequence). The CDR3 DNA sequence: TGTGCCACCAGCAGAGTAGGGGGCTGGAACACTGAAGCTTTCTTT. Amino acids: CATSRVGGWNTEAFF.

Concerning this clone itself: Other DNA sequences within the sample encode an identical CDR3. The rearrangement links TRBV2 to TRBJ1-2; D gene unclear. The CDR3 runs 13 residues. CDR1 is SNHLY, CDR2 FYNNEI, per germline. The V and J ends lost 1 base and 2 bases respectively, with 5 bases between them. CDR3 sequence: CASSEDRNYGYTF. The CDR3 nucleotides are TGTGCCAGCAGTGAAGATAGGAACTATGGCTACACCTTC.

This sequence joins TRBV2 and TRBJ1-1; D unclear. Per the germline V gene, CDR1 is SNHLY and CDR2 is FYNNEI. The V and J ends lost 2 bases and 0 bases respectively, with 13 bases between them. This CDR3 has 16 amino acids. CDR3 amino acids: CASSERRQPMNTEAFF. The CDR3 region has the DNA TGTGCCAGCAGTGAAAGGCGGCAGCCCATGAACACTGAAGCTTTCTTT. The complete variable domain, with remaining parts taken from reference TRBV2 and TRBJ1-1, reads EPEVTQTPSHQVTQMGQEVILRCVPISNHLYFYWYRQILGQKVEFLVSFYNNEISEKSEIFDDQFSVERPDGSNFTLKIRSTKLEDSAMYFCASSERRQPMNTEAFFGQGTRLTVV.